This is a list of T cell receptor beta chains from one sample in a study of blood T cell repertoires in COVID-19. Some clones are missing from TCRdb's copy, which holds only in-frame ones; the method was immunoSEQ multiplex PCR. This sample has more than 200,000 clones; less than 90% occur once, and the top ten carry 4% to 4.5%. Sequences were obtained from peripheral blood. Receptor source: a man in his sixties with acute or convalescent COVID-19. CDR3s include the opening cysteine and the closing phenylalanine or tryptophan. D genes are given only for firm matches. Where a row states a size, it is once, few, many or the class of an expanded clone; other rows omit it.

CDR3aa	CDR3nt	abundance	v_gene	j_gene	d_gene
CASSYPDRGGNSPLHF	TGTGCCAGCAGTTACCCGGACAGGGGAGGGAATTCACCCCTCCACTTT	NA	TRBV28	TRBJ1-6	TRBD1
CATSDSGTGGYEQFF	TGTGCCACCAGTGATTCCGGGACAGGGGGCTATGAGCAGTTCTTC	once	TRBV24-1	TRBJ2-1	TRBD1
CASSLDGSGSYTF	TGTGCCAGCAGTTTAGATGGCTCGGGGAGCTACACCTTC	NA	TRBV12-3/TRBV12-4	TRBJ1-2	NA
CASSTGTSGRYEQYF	TGTGCCAGTAGTACAGGGACTAGCGGGAGGTACGAGCAGTACTTC	NA	TRBV19	TRBJ2-7	TRBD2
CASTRGGLGTDTQYF	TGCGCCAGCACCCGGGGGGGACTAGGCACAGATACGCAGTATTTT	NA	TRBV5-1	TRBJ2-3	TRBD2
CAWKKRTGETGELFF	TGTGCCTGGAAGAAGCGGACAGGGGAGACCGGGGAGCTGTTTTTT	once	TRBV30	TRBJ2-2	TRBD1
CASSFRRADTQYF	TGTGCCAGCAGTTTTCGCAGGGCAGATACGCAGTATTTT	NA	TRBV12-3/TRBV12-4	TRBJ2-3	NA
CASSQDFWGAGELFF	TGCGCCAGCAGCCAAGATTTCTGGGGGGCCGGGGAGCTGTTTTTT	once	TRBV4-1	TRBJ2-2	NA
CASSFQTTNEKLFF	TGTGCCAGCAGCTTCCAAACAACTAATGAAAAACTGTTTTTT	few	TRBV7-6	TRBJ1-4	NA
CASSREDRTDTQYF	TGTGCCAGCAGCCGAGAAGACAGAACAGATACGCAGTATTTT	NA	TRBV27	TRBJ2-3	NA
CASSQGPGGGYGYTF	TGTGCCAGCAGCCAAGGCCCGGGAGGTGGGTATGGCTACACCTTC	once	TRBV3-1/TRBV3-2	TRBJ1-2	NA
CATVGQQETQYF	TGTGCCACCGTTGGACAGCAAGAGACCCAGTACTTC	few	TRBV10-3	TRBJ2-5	NA
CASSQDLQGLHTGELFF	TGTGCCAGCAGCCAAGATCTACAGGGTTTGCACACCGGGGAGCTGTTTTTT	NA	TRBV3-1/TRBV3-2	TRBJ2-2	NA
CASSQGTGNPGYGYTF	TGTGCCAGCAGCCAAGGGACAGGGAACCCCGGATATGGCTACACCTTC	NA	TRBV3-1/TRBV3-2	TRBJ1-2	TRBD1
CAIRTSGSSDTQYF	TGTGCCATCAGGACTAGCGGGAGTTCAGATACGCAGTATTTT	NA	TRBV10-3	TRBJ2-3	TRBD2
CASSFGLAGDTGELFF	TGCGCCAGCAGCTTTGGACTAGCGGGGGACACCGGGGAGCTGTTTTTT	NA	TRBV5-1	TRBJ2-2	TRBD2
CASSLSTSGRHEQYF	TGTGCCAGCAGTTTATCGACTAGCGGAAGACACGAGCAGTACTTC	once	TRBV28	TRBJ2-7	TRBD2
CSAETANYGYTF	TGCAGCGCGGAGACAGCAAACTATGGCTACACCTTC	NA	TRBV29-1	TRBJ1-2	NA
CASGPAKDNPYEQYF	TGTGCTAGTGGACCCGCCAAGGACAACCCCTACGAGCAGTACTTC	NA	TRBV12-5	TRBJ2-7	NA
CASSRLEGETQYF	TGTGCCAGTAGTAGACTAGAAGGAGAGACCCAGTACTTC	NA	TRBV19	TRBJ2-5	NA
CASSQSGEGVKETQYF	TGTGCCAGCAGCCAAAGCGGGGAGGGGGTTAAAGAGACCCAGTACTTC	once	TRBV3-1/TRBV3-2	TRBJ2-5	NA